The clone carrying this TCR beta chain was detected ten times or more. These data come from a study of regulatory T cells in long-lasting Graves disease. V was clipped by 5 bases and J by 5 bases; unmatched bases: 16. CDR3 length: 17 residues. CDR1 is SGHTA, CDR2 FQGTGA, per germline. For TCR beta, libraries came from iRepertoire HTBI primers and Arm-PCR of CDR3 regions. TCRdb recomputed calls from the multiplex PCR reads with MiXCR, one row per CDR3 protein. This sample has around 250,000 distinct CDR3 sequences, with roughly a fifth found just once. The time point here: newly diagnosed GD, antithyroid drugs for less than 3 months. Extracted RNA from PBMCs served as the source of the TCR library.

V usage is TRBV7-3 and J usage is TRBJ2-5; 8 positions match TRBD2. The sequenced sample was peripheral blood mononuclear cells (PBMCs), obtained at new diagnosis, from a patient treated with antithyroid drugs. The sequence was obtained from a female donor with Graves disease. In DNA, the CDR3 is TGTGCCAGCAGCCCCACGGGGGGGAACAGGGTATCGGAGACCCAGTACTTC. It encodes CASSPTGGNRVSETQYF.